This T cell receptor beta chain was identified during a study of graft-versus-host responses after intestinal transplantation. V lost 2 bases to trimming and J lost 4 bases; unmatched junction nucleotides: 5. Germline V CDR1 and CDR2: SGHNT, YYREEE (reference sequence). This CDR3 has 14 amino acids. As for this clone: Its specificity is not known.

Produced via immunoSEQ multiplex PCR; TCRdb's table is partial and in-frame only. This table holds about 64,000 clones, roughly 90% found once. This sample comprised unstimulated CD8+ T cells sorted from spleen or lymph node cells, obtained before transplant. V gene TRBV5-4 combines with J gene TRBJ1-1; 7 nucleotides match TRBD1. The TCR originated in a human donor who was the organ donor for an intestinal transplant. DNA of the CDR3: TGTGCCAGCAGCTTCGGGGCAGGGGGCACTGAAGCTTTCTTT. It translates to CASSFGAGGTEAFF.